This TCR beta chain was documented in a study of T cell responses to AZD1222 COVID-19 vaccine. Whole-study findings and limits: Recipients of two AZD1222 doses showed rising Spike-specific TCR breadth and depth.

Assay used: immunoSEQ multiplex PCR; TCRdb lists only in-frame clones, some missing. The sample includes about 150,000 clones, under 95% seen only once; the top ten take about 20%. Note on this clone: The antigen is undetermined.

Between the trimmed V and J ends, which lost 0 bases and 4 bases, there was a span of 10 bases. The CDR3 loop spans 14 amino acids. Germline values: CDR1 SGHRS, CDR2 YFSETQ. Sequencing was performed on peripheral blood, taken on day 0 of AZD1222 vaccination. The origin of this receptor is an adult in good health. The V and J genes are TRBV5-1 and TRBJ1-1; unclear D gene. CDR3 loop: CASSLAPEGTEAFF. In nucleotides, the CDR3 is TGCGCCAGCAGCTTGGCCCCCGAGGGCACTGAAGCTTTCTTT.